These 24 T cell receptor beta chains were sequenced from one sample in a study of T cells in Graves' hyperthyroidism and ophthalmopathy. What was amplified from RNA transcripts were TCR beta CDR3 regions. Initially, a first-round RT-PCR of the TCR CDR3 employed the HTBI primer set. TCRdb re-called the multiplex PCR reads through MiXCR, storing one row per CDR3 protein. This table holds 300,000 to 500,000 distinct CDR3 sequences, over 13% found once. The sequenced material came from blood. The source of these receptors is a man over 45 with Graves' ophthalmopathy.

The V gene is TRBV9, the J gene TRBJ2-1; D is ambiguous. The V and J ends lost 2 bases and 9 bases respectively, with 9 bases between them. Germline CDR1 and CDR2: SGDLS and YYNGEE. This CDR3 comprises 12 residues. For the CDR3, the DNA is TGTGCCAGCAGCGTTAGGAAGGGTGAGCAGTTCTTC. Its translation is CASSVRKGEQFF.

This clonotype was seen a few times. The rearrangement joins TRBV15 to TRBJ2-3, with 9 nucleotides matching TRBD2. The CDR3 length is 16 residues. The V and J ends lost 1 base and 1 base, in that order; junction bases with no gene match: 3. Germline V gene data show CDR1 as LNHNV and CDR2 as YYDKDF (reference sequence). CDR3 sequence (DNA): TGTGCCACCAGCAGAGGGGCTAGCGGGGGCACAGATACGCAGTATTTT. It yields the protein CATSRGASGGTDTQYF.

The chain combines TRBV29-1 with TRBJ2-5; maybe TRBD2 (6 bases). CDR3 length: 15 amino acids. Germline CDR1 is SQVTM and CDR2 is ANQGSEA. V was cut by 0 bases and J by 11 bases, with 22 bases left in between. Here the CDR3 reads CSVEDLSSAGETQYF. The CDR3 DNA sequence: TGCAGCGTTGAAGATCTTTCTAGCGCTGGCGAAACTCAGTACTTC.

This clonotype was observed many times. The chain is built from TRBV7-9 and TRBJ1-1, with unresolved D. Germline V gene sequence: CDR1 SEHNR, CDR2 FQNEAQ (reference sequence). This CDR3 has 13 residues. V gave up 5 bases and J gave up 4 bases, with 11 bases separating them. Here the CDR3 reads CASSQTQSTEAFF. DNA of the CDR3: TGTGCCAGCAGCCAGACTCAGAGCACTGAAGCTTTCTTT. Full variable domain (rest looked up from reference TRBV7-9 and TRBJ1-1): DTGVSQNPRHKITKRGQNVTFRCDPISEHNRLYWYRQTLGQGPEFLTYFQNEAQLEKSRLLSDRFSAERPKGSFSTLEIQRTEQGDSAMYLCASSQTQSTEAFFGQGTRLTVV.

This clonotype was counted many times. The CDR3 is CASSFRSGGQPQHF. The CDR3 region has the DNA TGTGCCAGCAGTTTTCGCTCAGGGGGCCAGCCCCAGCATTTT. The chain is built from TRBV12-3 or TRBV12-4 and TRBJ1-5; 8 bases are a match to TRBD1. The CDR3 contains 14 residues. Trimming took 3 bases from V and 7 from J; bases not matched to a gene: 5.

This clonotype occurred many times. J is TRBJ2-1 and V is TRBV28, with D possibly TRBD2 on 5 matching bases. The CDR3 consists of 13 residues. The germline gives CDR1 MDHEN, CDR2 SYDVKM. Trimming removed 2 bases at V and 10 bases at J, with 12 bases between. CDR3 sequence reads: CASSLGRSGEQFF. In DNA form, the CDR3 reads TGTGCCAGCAGTTTAGGCCGAAGCGGAGAGCAGTTCTTC.

The sample holds many counts of this clonotype. This chain uses TRBV3-1 with TRBJ1-2; perhaps TRBD1 as D (6 bases). The V end was cut by 6 bases, the J end by 6 bases, with 11 bases between. This CDR3 has 12 amino acids. Germline lookup yields CDR1 LGHDT and CDR2 YNNKEL (reference sequence). The CDR3, as DNA: TGTGCCAGCAGAGGGGGTTTCGATGGCTACACCTTC. Its translation is CASRGGFDGYTF.

The rearrangement uses TRBV6-1 and TRBJ1-3, with TRBD1 matching over 10 bases. The CDR3 consists of 15 residues. Germline assignment: CDR1 MNHNS and CDR2 SASEGT. V was pared by 6 bases and J by 7 bases, with 9 bases of the junction left unmatched. The CDR3 spells CASRDPGQGRNTIYF. The CDR3 nucleotides read TGTGCCAGCAGAGATCCGGGACAGGGGAGGAACACCATATATTTT.

This clonotype was detected only a few times. V usage is TRBV3-1 and J usage is TRBJ1-5, with 10 bases that match TRBD1. The CDR3 has 17 amino acids. Germline V gives CDR1 LGHDT, CDR2 YNNKEL (reference sequence). The V gene end was trimmed by 4 bases and the J gene end by 0 bases; junction bases not matched to a gene: 6. The CDR3 DNA reads as TGTGCCAGCAGCCGGGACAGGGGTCCGTATAGCAATCAGCCCCAGCATTTT. Its translation is CASSRDRGPYSNQPQHF.

The chain joins TRBV7-8 to TRBJ2-7; 13 bases agree with TRBD2. There are 17 residues in the CDR3. The germline CDR1 and CDR2 sequences are SGHVS and FQNEAQ. With 3 bases clipped from V and 6 bases from J, the junction kept 11 bases outside the gene matches. In DNA form, the CDR3 reads TGTGCCAGCAGCTTGGCCCCGGGACTAGCGGGAACGGGCGAGCAGTACTTC. Translating it yields CASSLAPGLAGTGEQYF.

This clonotype was observed at least ten times. The rearrangement joins TRBV20-1 to TRBJ2-3; no reliable D call. Germline lookup yields CDR1 DFQATT and CDR2 SNEGSKA (reference sequence). The CDR3 extends over 12 amino acids. Trimming shortened V by 1 base and J by 6 bases, and 8 bases separated the two germline ends. The CDR3 region has the DNA TGCAGTGCTAGAGCCGTTGGTGATACGCAGTATTTT. This codes for CSARAVGDTQYF.

This clonotype was seen repeatedly, ten times or more. This chain connects TRBV27 to TRBJ2-5; 8 positions match TRBD1. Looked up from germline, CDR1 is MNHEY and CDR2 is SMNVEV (reference sequence). Trimming removed 5 bases from V and 2 bases from J; junction bases left unmatched: 10. This CDR3 has 16 amino acids. The CDR3 sequence: CASSPAGTGDQETQYF. CDR3 sequence (DNA): TGTGCCAGCAGTCCTGCCGGGACAGGAGATCAAGAGACCCAGTACTTC.

This clonotype was observed at least ten times. V is TRBV11-2 and J is TRBJ1-4, with unresolved D. The CDR3 has 14 amino acids. CDR1 is SGHAT and CDR2 is FQNNGV in the germline V gene. V was pared by 5 bases and J by 5 bases, with 12 bases between. The DNA for the CDR3 is TGTGCCAGCAGCCCACCCGCCAAAAATGAAAAACTGTTTTTT. Amino acid sequence: CASSPPAKNEKLFF.

There are many counts of this clonotype. V usage is TRBV5-1 and J usage is TRBJ2-2; perhaps TRBD2 as D (5 bases). This CDR3 comprises 12 residues. The germline V gene encodes CDR1 SGHRS and CDR2 YFSETQ. V lost 6 bases and J 6 bases, leaving 9 bases between the germline ends. DNA for the CDR3: TGCGCCAGCAATCTAGCTCCCGGGGAGCTGTTTTTT. Amino acids: CASNLAPGELFF.

The chain joins TRBV20-1 to TRBJ2-7; the D gene is possibly TRBD1 (5 bases). The CDR3 extends over 14 amino acids. V dropped 6 bases and J dropped 1 base, with 16 bases sitting between them. The germline CDR1 and CDR2 sequences are DFQATT and SNEGSKA (reference sequence). The CDR3, as DNA: TGCAGTGCCGAAGGGGTAATCGGTTCCTACGAGCAGTACTTC. Translation: CSAEGVIGSYEQYF.

The sample holds many counts of this clonotype. The chain is built from TRBV5-1 and TRBJ1-4, with D possibly matching TRBD1 (5 bases). CDR3 size: 14 residues. V was trimmed by 0 bases and J by 8 bases, leaving 11 bases between them. Germline loops: CDR1 SGHRS, CDR2 YFSETQ. The CDR3 coding sequence is TGCGCCAGCAGCTTGGAGGGACGGGAAGAAAAACTGTTTTTT. This translates into CASSLEGREEKLFF.

This clonotype was counted at least ten times. The V call is TRBV28, the J call TRBJ1-5; 7 bases match TRBD1. Germline V gene sequence: CDR1 MDHEN, CDR2 SYDVKM. The CDR3 extends over 16 amino acids. V was pared by 1 base and J by 3 bases, with 6 bases of the junction left unmatched. The CDR3 DNA follows: TGTGCCAGCAGTTTATACGGGACAGAGACCAATCAGCCCCAGCATTTT. Translated, it gives CASSLYGTETNQPQHF.

Regarding this clonotype: This may be a read error: a much more frequent sequence differs by one nucleotide. This is likely a read error, given that the CDR3 carries no conserved phenylalanine or tryptophan at its end. The chain carries TRBV20-1 and TRBJ1-1, with D perhaps TRBD1 (5 bases). Trimming shortened V by 1 base and J by 7 bases, and 10 bases separated the two germline ends. Germline lookup yields CDR1 DFQATT and CDR2 SNEGSKA (reference sequence). The CDR3 has 12 residues. The CDR3 region has the DNA TGCAGTGCTAGAGCGGGGGACGGTGAAGCTTTCCTT. Its translation: CSARAGDGEAFL.

This clonotype was found many times. This sequence joins TRBV18 and TRBJ2-3; D not resolved. The germline V gene encodes CDR1 KGHSH and CDR2 LQKENI. Trimming took off 3 bases at V and 3 bases at J, with 1 base between the two ends. The CDR3 runs 11 residues. The CDR3 coding sequence is TGTGCCAGCTCACCGACAGATACGCAGTATTTT. It yields the protein CASSPTDTQYF.

This clonotype appeared many times. The V gene is TRBV15, the J gene TRBJ1-1; a possible D gene is TRBD1 (5 bases). Germline CDR1 reads LNHNV; CDR2 reads YYDKDF (reference sequence). This CDR3 comprises 14 residues. Trimming stripped 1 base from V and 1 base from J, with 7 bases between. CDR3 in DNA: TGTGCCACCAGCAGAGCCGGGGGGAACACTGAAGCTTTCTTT. The encoded protein is CATSRAGGNTEAFF.

The sample holds a few counts of this clonotype. This sequence joins TRBV29-1 and TRBJ1-4; D perhaps matches TRBD1 (6 bases). Germline CDR1 and CDR2: SQVTM and ANQGSEA. V was trimmed by 7 bases and J by 2 bases, leaving 20 bases between them. This CDR3 is built from 16 residues. The CDR3 is CSARVGGAGTNEKLFF. CDR3 coding DNA: TGCAGCGCCAGGGTCGGGGGCGCGGGGACTAATGAAAAACTGTTTTTT.

The genes are TRBV11-2 and TRBJ1-6, with D perhaps matching TRBD1 (6 bases). The CDR3 consists of 17 residues. V was shortened by 4 bases and J by 10 bases, with 23 bases between the two germline ends. Germline CDR1 reads SGHAT; CDR2 reads FQNNGV. The CDR3 is CASSSFRGPGTGSPLHF. CDR3 sequence (DNA): TGTGCCAGCAGCTCCTTCAGGGGCCCAGGGACCGGATCACCCCTCCACTTT. The full variable domain, completed using reference TRBV11-2 and TRBJ1-6, is EAGVAQSPRYKIIEKRQSVAFWCNPISGHATLYWYQQILGQGPKLLIQFQNNGVVDDSQLPKDRFSAERLKGVDSTLKIQPAKLEDSAVYLCASSSFRGPGTGSPLHFGNGTRLTVT.

In DNA, the CDR3 is TGTGCCAGCAGCTTAGCCGGGACAGACGAGCAGTTCTTC. Encoded protein: CASSLAGTDEQFF. This sequence joins TRBV7-9 and TRBJ2-7; 7 nucleotides line up with TRBD1. The J call is doubtful: the DNA matches TRBJ2-1 better. The CDR3 covers 13 residues. Germline V gene sequence: CDR1 SEHNR, CDR2 FQNEAQ (reference sequence).

This clonotype turned up a few times. The V call is TRBV30, the J call TRBJ2-3, with D possibly being TRBD2 (6 bases). The ends were cut back, 2 bases at V and 4 bases at J, with 7 bases in the middle. This CDR3 has 12 residues. Germline V gene lookup returns CDR1 GTSNPN and CDR2 SVGIG (reference sequence). The CDR3 loop is CAWSTGADTQYF. The CDR3 bases are TGTGCCTGGAGTACGGGGGCAGATACGCAGTATTTT.